The 24 T cell receptor beta chains given below trace back to one sample, sequenced in a study of shared clonotypes between healthy human individuals. Sequencing was performed with immunoSEQ multiplex PCR; in TCRdb, only in-frame clones are kept and a portion is missing. The sample yields roughly 490,000 clones, 75% to 85% seen once. Sequencing was carried out using PBMCs. The receptors were gathered from a woman aged 40 to 50 in good health. Some clones in this sample may be carry-over from other donors' samples.

This clone has a single count. J is TRBJ2-7 and V is TRBV27; perhaps TRBD1 as D (5 bases). This CDR3 contains 14 residues. V shed 7 bases and J shed 0 bases, with 13 bases lying between them. CDR1 and CDR2 (germline): MNHEY, SMNVEV (reference sequence). CDR3 coding DNA: TGTGCCAGCAAGGTGTACAGGAGCTCCTACGAGCAGTACTTC. It is translated as CASKVYRSSYEQYF.

The chain joins TRBV6-5 to TRBJ1-2; D is undetermined. The V and J ends lost 2 bases and 3 bases respectively, with 4 bases between them. CDR3 length equals 12 residues. Per germline, CDR1 MNHEY and CDR2 SVGAGI. Written as DNA, the CDR3 is TGTGCCAGCAGTTACGATGACTATGGCTACACCTTC. It translates to CASSYDDYGYTF.

The chain joins TRBV6-6 to TRBJ1-2; the match to TRBD1 covers 11 bases. V shed 2 bases and J 7 bases; nucleotides not matched to a gene: 6. This CDR3 is 15 amino acids long. Germline V gene sequence: CDR1 MNHNY, CDR2 SVGAGI (reference sequence). The CDR3 nucleotides are TGTGCCAGCAGTTACCCTGGACAGGGGGCGCGTGGCTACACCTTC. Translation gives CASSYPGQGARGYTF.

The rearrangement uses TRBV2 and TRBJ2-5, with D possibly being TRBD1 (5 bases). CDR3 length: 13 amino acids. Germline V gives CDR1 SNHLY, CDR2 FYNNEI. V lost 7 bases and J 5 bases, leaving 14 bases between the germline ends. The CDR3 nucleotides are TGTGCCAGCACCGACAGTGGCAGGGAGACCCAGTACTTC. Translated: CASTDSGRETQYF.

The chain combines TRBV28 with TRBJ1-3; 9 positions match TRBD1. Germline V gene data show CDR1 as MDHEN and CDR2 as SYDVKM. CDR3 length: 14 amino acids. After removal of 6 bases from V and 4 bases from J, the junction contained 4 bases not matched to a gene. The DNA of the CDR3 is TGTGCCAGCAGATGGGACAGGGTGGGAAACACCATATATTTT. The encoded protein is CASRWDRVGNTIYF.

This clone was detected only once. The chain employs TRBV4-1 and TRBJ1-4; 9 bases fit TRBD1. Germline CDR1 reads MGHRA; CDR2 reads YSYEKL. The CDR3 is 14 residues long. V shed 6 bases, J shed 8 bases, and the junction held 7 bases outside the gene matches. CDR3 DNA sequence: TGCGCCAGCAGTCGCGGGACAGGGAGAGAAAAACTGTTTTTT. Residues: CASSRGTGREKLFF.

This chain links TRBV5-6 with TRBJ1-1, with 9 bases identical to TRBD1. Germline V gives CDR1 SGHDT, CDR2 YYEEEE. The CDR3 covers 13 residues. V was clipped by 4 bases and J by 4 bases; unmatched bases: 2. CDR3 residues: CASSATGGTEAFF. CDR3 bases: TGTGCCAGCAGCGCGACAGGGGGCACTGAAGCTTTCTTT.

The rearrangement joins TRBV28 to TRBJ2-7; 8 nucleotides agree with TRBD2. Germline V gene data show CDR1 as MDHEN and CDR2 as SYDVKM. This CDR3 region has 18 residues. V trimming: 5 bases; J trimming: 9 bases; junction bases outside the gene matches: 24. The CDR3 sequence: CASSVRWEEREINVGQYF. CDR3 bases: TGTGCCAGCAGTGTACGTTGGGAGGAGCGGGAGATAAATGTAGGGCAGTACTTC.

The chain employs TRBV10-3 and TRBJ2-7; D is possibly TRBD1 or TRBD2 (5 bases each). The V end was cut by 7 bases, the J end by 0 bases, with 13 bases between. The V gene's germline CDR1 is ENHRY and CDR2 SYGVKD. The CDR3 spans 14 residues. CDR3 sequence: CAIMGTLSSYEQYF. The CDR3 DNA is TGTGCCATCATGGGGACGCTCAGCTCCTACGAGCAGTACTTC.

Only a few counts were recorded for this clone. The V call is TRBV7-3, the J call TRBJ2-7; no definite D call. CDR3 length equals 11 residues. Trimming took off 4 bases at V and 4 bases at J, with 5 bases between the two ends. Germline assignment: CDR1 SGHTA and CDR2 FQGTGA. DNA for the CDR3: TGTGCCAGCAGCTCGAAATACGAGCAGTACTTC. It encodes CASSSKYEQYF. The full variable domain, in which reference TRBV7-3 and TRBJ2-7 provide the parts outside the CDR3, is GAGVSQTPSNKVTEKGKYVELRCDPISGHTALYWYRQSLGQGPEFLIYFQGTGAADDSGLPNDRFFAVRPEGSVSTLKIQRTERGDSAVYLCASSSKYEQYFGPGTRLTVT.

This chain links TRBV2 with TRBJ1-2; D gene unclear. The CDR3 consists of 13 residues. Germline assignment: CDR1 SNHLY and CDR2 FYNNEI. Trimming took off 4 bases at V and 4 bases at J, with 10 bases between the two ends. CDR3 sequence: CASSVGIRYGYTF. The DNA of the CDR3 is TGTGCCAGCAGTGTAGGGATTCGCTATGGCTACACCTTC.

This chain joins TRBV19 and TRBJ2-2; 8 nucleotides match TRBD2. The CDR3 spans 16 residues. J was trimmed by 4 bases and V by 1 base; bases with no gene match: 5. CDR1 is LNHDA and CDR2 is SQIVND in the germline V gene (reference sequence). CDR3 coding DNA: TGTGCCAGTAGTATAGGAGCGGGAGCGGGCACCGGGGAGCTGTTTTTT. Translation: CASSIGAGAGTGELFF.

This rearrangement joins TRBV18 to TRBJ2-7; maybe TRBD1 (5 bases). CDR1 KGHSH and CDR2 LQKENI come from the germline V gene. Between the trimmed V and J ends, which lost 2 bases and 7 bases, there was a span of 18 bases. The CDR3 sequence is 15 residues long. The CDR3 DNA sequence: TGTGCCAGCTCACCAACAGGTTCCCCTCTGGGAGAGCAGTACTTC. Protein: CASSPTGSPLGEQYF.

As regards this clone: One end of the junction does not line up with germline, which may come from a read error. This sequence joins TRBV6-1 and TRBJ2-7; D is ambiguous. The CDR3 has 13 residues. Germline-derived CDR1 and CDR2 are MNHNS and SASEGT. CDR3 sequence (DNA): TGTGCCAGCAGGGAAGGCCCTGCCTACGAGCAGTACTTC. Residues: CASREGPAYEQYF.

The CDR3 bases are TGTGCCAGCAGCTTACACAGGGAAGAAAAACTGTTTTTT. It encodes CASSLHREEKLFF. The chain combines TRBV7-6 with TRBJ1-4; maybe TRBD1 (6 bases). The V end lost 2 bases, the J end lost 8 bases, and 9 bases lay between the germline ends. The CDR3 loop spans 13 amino acids. The germline gives CDR1 SGHVS, CDR2 FNYEAQ. Using reference TRBV7-6 and TRBJ1-4 for the parts outside the CDR3, the full variable domain is GAGVSQSPRYKVTKRGQDVALRCDPISGHVSLYWYRQALGQGPEFLTYFNYEAQQDKSGLPNDRFSAERPEGSISTLTIQRTEQRDSAMYRCASSLHREEKLFFGSGTQLSVL.

J is TRBJ2-1 and V is TRBV28, with 7 bases matching TRBD1. V was clipped by 5 bases and J by 6 bases; unmatched bases: 16. This CDR3 region has 17 residues. Per germline, CDR1 MDHEN and CDR2 SYDVKM. The CDR3 spells CASSTPTGTVVGNEQFF. The CDR3 coding sequence is TGTGCCAGCAGTACGCCGACAGGGACCGTAGTAGGCAATGAGCAGTTCTTC. Full variable domain (rest looked up from reference TRBV28 and TRBJ2-1): DVKVTQSSRYLVKRTGEKVFLECVQDMDHENMFWYRQDPGLGLRLIYFSYDVKMKEKGDIPEGYSVSREKKERFSLILESASTNQTSMYLCASSTPTGTVVGNEQFFGPGTRLTVL.

V gene TRBV30 combines with J gene TRBJ1-6; maybe TRBD1 (6 bases). V lost 5 bases and J 0 bases, leaving 8 bases between the germline ends. Germline V gene lookup returns CDR1 GTSNPN and CDR2 SVGIG (reference sequence). This CDR3 comprises 14 residues. CDR3 bases: TGTGCCTGGGACAGGAGCTCCTATAATTCACCCCTCCACTTT. It encodes CAWDRSSYNSPLHF.

This clone showed up just a few times. The chain is built from TRBV6-6 and TRBJ1-2, with D possibly matching TRBD1 (6 bases). The germline CDR1 and CDR2 sequences are MNHNY and SVGAGI (reference sequence). This CDR3 is built from 14 residues. Trimming shortened V by 6 bases and J by 5 bases, and 16 bases separated the two germline ends. CDR3 nucleotide sequence: TGTGCCAGCAGGAATACAGGGCTTCGATATGGCTACACCTTC. Translating it yields CASRNTGLRYGYTF.

V and J are TRBV7-4 and TRBJ2-1; 9 nucleotides agree with TRBD2. CDR1 is SGHVT and CDR2 is SQSDAQ in the germline V gene. This CDR3 spans 13 amino acids. V lost 4 bases and J lost 6; bases outside the gene matches: 1. The CDR3 loop is CASSSGLANEQFF. The DNA of the CDR3 is TGTGCCAGCAGCTCGGGACTAGCCAATGAGCAGTTCTTC.

The V gene is TRBV18, the J gene TRBJ2-1; 9 bases line up with TRBD1. This CDR3 contains 16 residues. J gave up 9 bases and V 8 bases, and 17 bases lay outside the gene matches. Germline V gene data show CDR1 as KGHSH and CDR2 as LQKENI. The CDR3 DNA reads as TGTGCCAGCACTTTACAGGGGGCCTTATCAATTGGTGAGCAGTTCTTC. It is translated as CASTLQGALSIGEQFF.

This clone has a single count. The chain recombines TRBV4-1 with TRBJ2-5, with D unresolved. CDR3 size: 15 residues. Germline values: CDR1 MGHRA, CDR2 YSYEKL. V dropped 3 bases and J dropped 1 base, with 12 bases sitting between them. The chain's CDR3 is CASSHYVGPQETQYF. Written as DNA, the CDR3 is TGCGCCAGCAGCCATTACGTTGGACCCCAAGAGACCCAGTACTTC.

V and J are TRBV4-2 and TRBJ1-5; a weak D match, TRBD1 (5 bases). CDR1 is LGHNA, CDR2 YNFKEQ, per germline. Trimming cost V 0 bases and J 7 bases, with 13 bases left between them. The CDR3 contains 15 residues. The CDR3 spells CASSQDKQARQPQHF. The DNA for the CDR3 is TGTGCCAGCAGCCAAGATAAACAGGCGCGGCAGCCCCAGCATTTT.

This clone was detected only once. The J gene is TRBJ2-1, the V gene TRBV29-1; TRBD2 matches 12 bases. Germline CDR1 and CDR2: SQVTM and ANQGSEA. The CDR3 has 14 residues. V lost 8 bases and J lost 7; bases outside the gene matches: 9. In nucleotides, the CDR3 is TGCAGCTCTAGGGCTAGCGGGAGGGGTAATGAGCAGTTCTTC. It encodes CSSRASGRGNEQFF.

Worth noting for this clone: Other DNA sequences of this sample code for an identical CDR3. The V and J genes are TRBV11-2 and TRBJ2-5; D unresolved. Germline assignment: CDR1 SGHAT and CDR2 FQNNGV. This CDR3 comprises 13 residues. V lost 0 bases to trimming and J lost 11 bases, with 13 bases between them. CDR3 sequence: CASSLDLQAMQYF. CDR3 in DNA: TGTGCCAGCAGCTTAGATCTGCAGGCGATGCAGTACTTC. The variable domain in full, completed from reference TRBV11-2 and TRBJ2-5, reads EAGVAQSPRYKIIEKRQSVAFWCNPISGHATLYWYQQILGQGPKLLIQFQNNGVVDDSQLPKDRFSAERLKGVDSTLKIQPAKLEDSAVYLCASSLDLQAMQYFGPGTRLLVL.